These 2 T cell receptor delta chains originate from one sample sequenced in a study of γδ T cells in repeated Plasmodium falciparum infection. Gammadelta T cells were flow-sorted from PBMC into Vgamma9/Vdelta2+ and Vdelta2-negative populations for bulk analysis. TCRdb fed the multiplex PCR reads to CATT. The sample yields tens of thousands of delta-chain clones, approximately 1.5% seen once. Sequenced: gamma-delta T cells from blood. All receptors come from a pool of human donors (malaria-infected and uninfected, not separated).

To note about this clone: With a far larger clone one base away, a read error is the likely cause. Other nucleotide sequences in the sample specify the same CDR3. This chain joins TRDV1 and TRDJ1; no clear D gene. No J segment appears in TCRdb, so it was assigned here by matching the sequence to germline. The V gene lost 3 bases and the J gene lost 3 bases, with 35 bases spanning the gap. Germline V gene sequence: CDR1 TSWWSYY, CDR2 QGS. The CDR3 has 22 amino acids. The CDR3 DNA follows: TGTGCTCTTGGGGAGCGGTGCCCCCAAAAGTGGGTGACACGAGGGGCCCCCGATAAACTCATCTTT. It codes for CALGERCPQKWVTRGAPDKLIF.

About this clone itself: The TCRdb record carries a much larger clone's protein, which differs from this DNA's translation at residue 3; a read error is the likely cause, and the protein listed here is the DNA translation. The genes are TRDV2 and TRDJ3; the match to TRDD3 covers 11 bases. No J segment appears in TCRdb, so it was assigned here by matching the sequence to germline. Looked up from germline, CDR1 is GEAIGNYY and CDR2 is EKD. This CDR3 has 18 amino acids. CDR3 DNA: TGTGCCCGTGACGCCTTACTGGGGGATACCTGGGACACCCGACAGATGTTTTTC. Its translation is CARDALLGDTWDTRQMFF.